The rows below give T cell receptor beta chains drawn from one sample of a study of glioma-infiltrating T cells. From the multiplex PCR reads, TCRdb called clonotypes with MiXCR, one entry per CDR3 protein. This sample carries around 99,000 distinct CDR3 sequences, less than 30% of them seen once, and the ten largest clones take under 45%. Sequencing was done on a sample of glioma tissue, nonneoplastic brain tissue, or PBMCs (not recorded which). These receptors originate from a human donor with low-grade glioma or glioblastoma, undergoing nonglioma brain surgery, or in good health (not recorded which). The CDR3 runs from the conserved cysteine through the conserved F or W. Each record gives: clone size, D gene, V gene, J gene, CDR3 DNA, CDR3 protein. The D gene is left open where the match is weak. The size entry is marked missing in some rows and otherwise reads once, few, many or a size class.

>many|-|TRBV28|TRBJ1-1
TGTGCCAGCAGTTTAAGGTTTTTTGCGCCCCCGAACACTGAAGCTTTCTTT
CASSLRFFAPPNTEAFF
>many|-|TRBV24-1|TRBJ2-5
TGTGCCACCAGTGTCTCAGGGATTGAGACCCAGTACTTC
CATSVSGIETQYF
>-|TRBD2|TRBV20-1|TRBJ2-1
TGCAGTGCTAGACCTAGACCAAAAGGACTAGCGGGGGCCCTTACTTACAATGAGCAGTTCTTC
CSARPRPKGLAGALTYNEQFF
>many|-|TRBV27|TRBJ1-6
TGTGCCAGCAGCCGGCGGGACTATAATTCACCCCTCCACTTT
CASSRRDYNSPLHF
>many|-|TRBV20-1|TRBJ2-7
TGCAGTGCTAGTGGGACTTTTCGATCCTACGAGCAGTACTTC
CSASGTFRSYEQYF
>many|-|TRBV20-1|TRBJ1-5
TGCAGTGCTAGAAATTACGGGACTCAAGAAGGGCAGCCCCAGCATTTT
CSARNYGTQEGQPQHF
>many|TRBD2|TRBV7-2|TRBJ2-3
TGTGCCAGCAGCTCGCCCCAGCGGGAGTACCGGAGACCAGATACGCAGTATTTT
CASSSPQREYRRPDTQYF
>many|-|TRBV7-3|TRBJ1-1
TGTGCCAGCAGCTTAAATCACGGGAACACTGAAGCTTTCTTT
CASSLNHGNTEAFF
>-|TRBD2|TRBV2|TRBJ2-1
TGTGCCAGCAGTCCTTCCGGACTAGCGGGCAATGAGCAGTTCTTC
CASSPSGLAGNEQFF
>once|-|TRBV12-3/TRBV12-4|TRBJ2-3
TGTGCCAGCAGTTCCCCTGGGGTAGCGTGGCGGGCAGATACGCAGTATTTT
CASSSPGVAWRADTQYF
>-|-|TRBV6-1|TRBJ2-7
TGTGCCAGCAGAGGAAACAGGGATTCGTACGAGCAGTACTTC
CASRGNRDSYEQYF
>-|-|TRBV7-9|TRBJ2-7
TGTGCCAGCAATAGGGGGACTAACGAAGTAACCTACGAGCAGTACTTC
CASNRGTNEVTYEQYF
>many|-|TRBV5-1|TRBJ2-3
TGCGCCAGCAGCCTGATGGACTTCACAGATACGCAGTATTTT
CASSLMDFTDTQYF
>many|-|TRBV7-9|TRBJ1-5
TGTGCCAGCAGCCCCGCTGACGGGATCAATCAGCCCCAGCATTTT
CASSPADGINQPQHF
>many|-|TRBV24-1|TRBJ2-5
TGTGCCACCAGTGATTTGGACCCCATAAAAGAGACCCAGTACTTC
CATSDLDPIKETQYF
>many|-|TRBV28|TRBJ1-1
TGTGCCAGCAGTTTAGGCGCGGGGGGAGGTGAAGCTTTCTTT
CASSLGAGGGEAFF
>many|-|TRBV29-1|TRBJ1-2
TGCAGCTCGCCTGGTCAGGCAGGAGGCTACACCTTC
CSSPGQAGGYTF
>many|TRBD1|TRBV5-1|TRBJ2-3
TGCGCCAGCACCGATCAGGGACAGGGCGCAGATACGCAGTATTTT
CASTDQGQGADTQYF
>many|TRBD1|TRBV15|TRBJ2-3
TGTGCCACCAGCAGCCACAGGGGTGGCGCAGATACGCAGTATTTT
CATSSHRGGADTQYF
>many|TRBD1|TRBV7-3|TRBJ1-1
TGTGCCAGCAGCTCCGACAGGGGCGCTGAAGCTTTCTTT
CASSSDRGAEAFF
>-|-|TRBV6-2/TRBV6-3|TRBJ2-7
TGTGCCAGCATTTTCAGGCCAGCCTACGAGCAGTACTTC
CASIFRPAYEQYF
>-|-|TRBV6-1|TRBJ2-7
-
CASSFYICSATSSHRLGYEQYF
>-|TRBD2|TRBV28|TRBJ2-3
TGTGTTAGCAGTCTCTCCAGGACTAGCGGTGCCGGTACGCAGTATTTT
CVSSLSRTSGAGTQYF
>-|-|TRBV2|TRBJ1-1
TGTGCCCGGATGAACACTGAAGATTTCTTT
CARMNTEDFF
>-|-|TRBV6-2/TRBV6-3|TRBJ2-4
TGTGCCAGCAGCCACCGTGACGGGAAAAGCATTCAGTACTTC
CASSHRDGKSIQYF
>many|-|TRBV7-9|TRBJ1-5
TGTGCCAGCAGCTTAACAGGGATTCAGCCCCAGCATTTT
CASSLTGIQPQHF
>-|TRBD2|TRBV19|TRBJ2-1
TGTGCCAGTAGTATGAGGGCTAGCGGTTACAATGAGCAGTTCTTC
CASSMRASGYNEQFF
>many|TRBD2|TRBV6-2/TRBV6-3|TRBJ2-1
TGTGCCAGCAGTTCCCGAAGCGGGAGCTCCTACAATGAGCAGTTCTTC
CASSSRSGSSYNEQFF
>few|-|TRBV29-1|TRBJ1-1
TGCAGCCAGGACACAATGAACACTGAAGCTTTCTTT
CSQDTMNTEAFF
>-|TRBD2|TRBV27|TRBJ2-5
TGTGCCAGCAGTCCGACTAGCGGGAGGTTCACCCAGTACTTC
CASSPTSGRFTQYF
>many|-|TRBV4-1|TRBJ2-3
TGCGCCAGCAGCCAAGAAGAGGGGGTCGCAGATACGCAGTATTTT
CASSQEEGVADTQYF
>many|TRBD1|TRBV20-1|TRBJ1-1
TGCAGTGCCCCTAAGGGACAGATGAACACTGAAGCTTTCTTT
CSAPKGQMNTEAFF